This TCR beta chain was identified in a study of T cells in narcolepsy (dated by TCRdb to between 2018 and 2020). The study in broad terms: The study enrolled patients with narcolepsy type 1 or type 2 (NT1, NT2) together with healthy control donors. The study sought autoreactive T cells targeting hypocretin neuron self-antigens (hypocretin, TRIB2) in narcolepsy patients, using TCR Vbeta sequencing to track clonotypes in blood and CSF.

The germline V gene (reference sequence) gives CDR1 as PRHDT and CDR2 as FYEKMQ. Taken from cysteine to phenylalanine, the CDR3 has 12 residues. Here the CDR3 DNA is all that survives: 36 bases in frame from base 1. V is shortened by 0 bases, J by 7 bases, and the region joining them spans 6 bases. Broad study findings and their caveats: Numbers of sequenced blood memory CD4+ clonotypes were comparable, averaging about 40,000 in patients and approximately 34,000 in controls. Plots that compared CSF and blood CD4+ T cell clonotypes from the same patient highlighted HCRT-specific and TRIB2-specific autoreactive clonotypes. No sequences matching autoreactive T cell clones were contained in some blood memory CD4+ repertoires from patients and controls. According to the report, autoreactive clonotypes were detected serially in the blood of the same patients and of different patients, but not in healthy controls.

Libraries came from the immunoSEQ multiplex PCR assay. TCRdb mirrors the immuneACCESS table, restricted to in-frame sequences. Some clones are absent from its copies; in checked studies, under half trace to an unresolved V gene, and the reason for the others is unknown. Within this sample are approximately 10,000 clones, with around 94% of them counted one time only. Of the sample, about 1.1% falls within the top ten clones. Memory CD4+ T cells were sorted ex vivo from peripheral blood of narcolepsy patients and healthy controls for TCR Vbeta sequencing. A word on this clone: Its binding antigen is unknown. Base qualities were left out, and no much larger clone turns up one base away.

The specimen was CD45RA- memory CD4+ T cells from PBMCs. What the cell subset or site label conveys for this sample: memory T cells sorted ex vivo from peripheral blood. The V and J genes are TRBV13 and TRBJ2-5; the D gene identity is not certain. The receptor comes from a human donor with narcolepsy. CDR3 loop: CASSLGRRTQYF. The DNA reads TGTGCCAGCAGCTTAGGCAGGCGGACCCAGTACTTC.